Reported below is one TCR beta chain. Per germline, CDR1 KGHSH and CDR2 LQKENI. Trimming pared 2 bases from V and 0 bases from J, leaving 5 bases between. This CDR3 is built from 13 residues. This entry comes from a study of control samples from healthy donors and cancer patients. Data came from immunoSEQ multiplex PCR; TCRdb stores just in-frame clones and leaves some out. The sample has 75,000 to 90,000 clones, around nine tenths seen once. This clonotype was obtained from a man aged 50-59 years in good health. Sample: blood. The chain is built from TRBV18 and TRBJ2-7; D remains ambiguous. The CDR3 sequence: CASSPGSSYEQYF. As DNA, the CDR3 is TGTGCCAGCTCACCAGGCAGCTCCTACGAGCAGTACTTC.